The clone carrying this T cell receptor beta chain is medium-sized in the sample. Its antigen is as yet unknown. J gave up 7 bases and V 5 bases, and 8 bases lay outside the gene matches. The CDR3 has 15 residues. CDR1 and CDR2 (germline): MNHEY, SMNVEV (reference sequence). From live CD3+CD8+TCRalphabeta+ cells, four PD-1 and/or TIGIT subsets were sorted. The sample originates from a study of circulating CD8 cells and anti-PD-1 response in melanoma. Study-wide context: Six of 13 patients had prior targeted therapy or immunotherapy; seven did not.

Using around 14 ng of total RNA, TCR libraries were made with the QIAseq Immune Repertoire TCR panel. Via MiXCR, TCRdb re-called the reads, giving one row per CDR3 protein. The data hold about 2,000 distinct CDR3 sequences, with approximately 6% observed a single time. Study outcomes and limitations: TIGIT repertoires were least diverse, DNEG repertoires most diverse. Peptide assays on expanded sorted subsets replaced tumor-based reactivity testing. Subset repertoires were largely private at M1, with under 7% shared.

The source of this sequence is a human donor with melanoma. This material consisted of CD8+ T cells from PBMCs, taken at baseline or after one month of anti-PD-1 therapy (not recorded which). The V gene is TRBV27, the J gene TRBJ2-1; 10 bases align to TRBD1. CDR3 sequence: CASSQLGTGVNEQFF. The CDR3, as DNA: TGTGCCAGCAGTCAGCTCGGGACAGGGGTAAATGAGCAGTTCTTC.